The 16 T cell receptor beta chains given below trace back to one sample, sequenced in a study of somatic mutations in cytotoxic T cells in rheumatoid arthritis. Sequencing was performed with immunoSEQ multiplex PCR; in TCRdb, only in-frame clones are kept and a portion is missing. This table holds fewer than 25,000 clones, 65% to 70% found once. Specimen: CD8+ T cells sorted from blood. Receptors originate from an adult with rheumatoid arthritis.

The chain combines TRBV6-5 with TRBJ2-7; D might be TRBD2 (6 bases). V shed 0 bases and J shed 7 bases, with 16 bases lying between them. The CDR3 has 15 residues. CDR1 and CDR2 from the germline V gene are MNHEY and SVGAGI. CDR3 coding DNA: TGTGCCAGCAGTTACTCGGGCGGGGCCAGGAGGGAGCAGTACTTC. It translates to CASSYSGGARREQYF.

The gene calls are TRBV21-1 and TRBJ1-1. TRBV21-1 is flagged as a pseudogene. This CDR3 has 17 residues. In DNA form, the CDR3 reads TGTGCCAGCAGCCAAGGGAAATTGGGATGTAAAAACACTGAAGCTTTCTTT. It encodes CASSQGKLGCKNTEAFF.

This clone was seen more than once but under ten times. The gene calls are TRBV27 and TRBJ2-7; 9 bases map to TRBD1. Losses at the gene ends were 2 bases for V and 3 bases for J; bases not matched to a gene: 2. Per the germline V gene, CDR1 is MNHEY and CDR2 is SMNVEV (reference sequence). This CDR3 contains 14 residues. The CDR3 reads CASSLVTGGYEQYF. In DNA form, the CDR3 reads TGTGCCAGCAGTTTAGTGACAGGGGGCTACGAGCAGTACTTC.

This clone came up a few times. The V and J genes are TRBV29-1 and TRBJ1-1, with 8 bases identical to TRBD1. Losses at the gene ends were 3 bases for V and 3 bases for J; bases not matched to a gene: 6. This CDR3 spans 14 amino acids. Germline V CDR1 and CDR2: SQVTM, ANQGSEA. CDR3 sequence reads: CSVDNDRGYTEAFF. The CDR3 bases are TGCAGCGTTGATAACGACAGGGGTTACACTGAAGCTTTCTTT.

The chain couples TRBV12-5 to TRBJ1-4, with TRBD1 matching 9 bases. Looked up from germline, CDR1 is LGHNT and CDR2 is FRNRAP. This CDR3 spans 16 amino acids. Trimming removed 3 bases from V and 7 bases from J; junction bases left unmatched: 9. The CDR3 spells CASGFSRQGEGEKLFF. The CDR3 DNA reads as TGTGCTAGTGGTTTTTCCAGACAGGGGGAGGGTGAAAAACTGTTTTTT.

The chain employs TRBV7-9 and TRBJ1-1; a possible D gene is TRBD1 (5 bases). The V gene's germline CDR1 is SEHNR and CDR2 FQNEAQ (reference sequence). The CDR3 has 12 amino acids. Trimming cost V 5 bases and J 7 bases, with 11 bases left between them. The DNA of the CDR3 is TGTGCCAGCAGCCCCGGGGGGGGTGAAGCTTTCTTT. Translated, it gives CASSPGGGEAFF.

V is TRBV2 and J is TRBJ2-3; D is possibly TRBD2 (6 bases). Germline CDR1 SNHLY, CDR2 FYNNEI. The ends were cut back, 1 base at V and 5 bases at J, with 10 bases in the middle. The CDR3 contains 14 residues. CDR3 amino acids: CASSEVGGGDTQYF. In nucleotides, the CDR3 is TGTGCCAGCAGTGAAGTGGGGGGTGGAGATACGCAGTATTTT.

The chain couples TRBV5-4 to TRBJ1-3; 8 bases are shared with TRBD1. Germline-derived CDR1 and CDR2 are SGHNT and YYREEE (reference sequence). The CDR3 loop spans 13 amino acids. Losses at the gene ends were 4 bases for V and 7 bases for J; bases not matched to a gene: 4. CDR3 nucleotides: TGTGCCAGCAGCGTGGGACAGGCCAACACCATATATTTT. The encoded protein is CASSVGQANTIYF. Based on the CDR3 plus reference TRBV5-4 and TRBJ1-3, the full variable domain is ETGVTQSPTHLIKTRGQQVTLRCSSQSGHNTVSWYQQALGQGPQFIFQYYREEENGRGNFPPRFSGLQFPNYSSELNVNALELDDSALYLCASSVGQANTIYFGEGSWLTVV.

The V call is TRBV25-1, the J call TRBJ1-2; 7 bases align to TRBD1. Germline-derived CDR1 and CDR2 are MGHDK and SYGVNS. This CDR3 is built from 13 residues. J gave up 4 bases and V 6 bases, and 5 bases lay outside the gene matches. CDR3 sequence (DNA): TGTGCCAGCAGCGTCACAGGGGCCTATGGCTACACCTTC. Translating it yields CASSVTGAYGYTF.

The chain is built from TRBV4-3 and TRBJ1-6; the D is unclear. Germline V gene data show CDR1 as LGHNA and CDR2 as YSLEER. The CDR3 loop spans 15 amino acids. Trimming cost V 0 bases and J 5 bases, with 8 bases left between them. CDR3 in amino acids: CASSQDRRNNSPLHF. In nucleotides, the CDR3 is TGCGCCAGCAGCCAAGATCGCCGGAATAATTCACCCCTCCACTTT.

The chain has TRBV4-1 and TRBJ1-1; TRBD1 is a possible D gene (5 bases). The CDR3 sequence is 13 residues long. V lost 6 bases and J 1 base, leaving 9 bases between the germline ends. Germline-derived CDR1 and CDR2 are MGHRA and YSYEKL. CDR3 region: CASRPQANTEAFF. The CDR3 DNA reads TGCGCCAGCAGGCCACAGGCGAACACTGAAGCTTTCTTT.

V and J are TRBV7-9 and TRBJ2-1; TRBD2 aligns across 12 bases. There are 17 residues in the CDR3. Germline assignment: CDR1 SEHNR and CDR2 FQNEAQ (reference sequence). J was trimmed by 4 bases and V by 4 bases; bases with no gene match: 8. CDR3 protein: CASSSPSSGGAYNEQFF. The CDR3, as DNA: TGTGCCAGCAGCTCACCCTCTAGCGGGGGGGCGTACAATGAGCAGTTCTTC.

This clone was counted a few times. The chain is built from TRBV27 and TRBJ2-7; 9 nucleotides align to TRBD1. Trimming took 2 bases from V and 3 from J; bases not matched to a gene: 2. Germline assignment: CDR1 MNHEY and CDR2 SMNVEV (reference sequence). This CDR3 has 14 residues. The CDR3 nucleotides read TGTGCCAGCAGTTTAGAGACAGGGGGCTACGAGCAGTACTTC. Amino acids: CASSLETGGYEQYF.

This chain joins TRBV2 and TRBJ1-1; D ambiguous. This CDR3 is 13 amino acids long. V dropped 4 bases and J dropped 1 base, with 7 bases sitting between them. Germline lookup yields CDR1 SNHLY and CDR2 FYNNEI. The CDR3, as DNA: TGTGCCAGCAGTGTCGGGCCGAACACTGAAGCTTTCTTT. Protein: CASSVGPNTEAFF.

The chain links TRBV10-3 to TRBJ2-3; unclear D gene. Trimming shortened V by 0 bases and J by 2 bases, and 21 bases separated the two germline ends. The CDR3 has 19 amino acids. Per germline, CDR1 ENHRY and CDR2 SYGVKD. CDR3 residues: CAISESAQNIIPYTDTQYF. CDR3 sequence (DNA): TGTGCCATCAGTGAGTCGGCACAGAATATTATCCCTTACACAGATACGCAGTATTTT.

This sequence joins TRBV7-9 and TRBJ2-2; 9 positions agree with TRBD1. In germline, CDR1 is SEHNR, CDR2 FQNEAQ (reference sequence). The CDR3 is made up of 17 amino acids. V shed 3 bases, J shed 3 bases, and the junction held 8 bases outside the gene matches. CDR3 protein: CASSFGTGPGDTGELFF. In DNA, the CDR3 is TGTGCCAGCAGCTTCGGGACAGGGCCCGGGGACACCGGGGAGCTGTTTTTT.